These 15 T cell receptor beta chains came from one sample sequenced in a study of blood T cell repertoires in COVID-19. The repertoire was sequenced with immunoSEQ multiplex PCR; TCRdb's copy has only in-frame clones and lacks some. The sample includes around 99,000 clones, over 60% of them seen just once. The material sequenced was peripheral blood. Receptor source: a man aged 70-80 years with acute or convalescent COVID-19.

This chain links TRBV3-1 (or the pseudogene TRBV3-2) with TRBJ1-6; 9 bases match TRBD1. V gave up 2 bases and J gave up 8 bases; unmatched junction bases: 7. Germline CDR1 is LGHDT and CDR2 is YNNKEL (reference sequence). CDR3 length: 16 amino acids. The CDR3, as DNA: TGTGCCAGCAGCCAATCGTCGAACAGGGGGCATTCACCCCTCCACTTT. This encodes CASSQSSNRGHSPLHF.

The CDR3 here is CASSRGQRIQETQYF. The CDR3 DNA follows: TGCGCCAGCAGCCGTGGACAGCGGATCCAAGAGACCCAGTACTTC. V usage is TRBV5-1 and J usage is TRBJ2-5; tentative D call: TRBD1 (6 bases). Germline V gene lookup returns CDR1 SGHRS and CDR2 YFSETQ. This CDR3 contains 15 residues. V gave up 4 bases and J gave up 1 base, with 14 bases separating them.

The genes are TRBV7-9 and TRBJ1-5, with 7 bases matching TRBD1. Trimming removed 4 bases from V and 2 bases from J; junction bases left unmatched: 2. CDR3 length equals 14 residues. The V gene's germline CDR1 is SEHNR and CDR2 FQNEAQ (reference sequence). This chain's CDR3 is CASSSTGGNQPQHF. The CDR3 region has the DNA TGTGCCAGCAGCTCCACAGGGGGCAATCAGCCCCAGCATTTT.

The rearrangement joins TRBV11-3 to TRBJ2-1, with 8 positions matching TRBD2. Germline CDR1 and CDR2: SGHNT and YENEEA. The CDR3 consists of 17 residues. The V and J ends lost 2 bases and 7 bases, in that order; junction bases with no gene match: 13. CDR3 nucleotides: TGTGCCAGCAGCTTATCCGACGGGGGGGCCGTACTTAATGAGCAGTTCTTC. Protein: CASSLSDGGAVLNEQFF.

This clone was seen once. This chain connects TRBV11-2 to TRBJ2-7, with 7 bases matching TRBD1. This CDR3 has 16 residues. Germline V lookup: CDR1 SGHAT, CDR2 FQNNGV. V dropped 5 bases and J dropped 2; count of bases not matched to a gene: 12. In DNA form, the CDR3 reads TGTGCCAGCAGCCCGGTAGGTTACAGGGGTCCCTACGAGCAGTACTTC. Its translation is CASSPVGYRGPYEQYF.

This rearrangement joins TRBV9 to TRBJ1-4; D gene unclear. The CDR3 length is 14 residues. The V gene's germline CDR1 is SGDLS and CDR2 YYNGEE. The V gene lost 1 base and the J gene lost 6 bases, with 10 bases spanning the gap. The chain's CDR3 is CASSVNPEDEKLFF. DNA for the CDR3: TGTGCCAGCAGCGTAAACCCCGAGGATGAAAAACTGTTTTTT.

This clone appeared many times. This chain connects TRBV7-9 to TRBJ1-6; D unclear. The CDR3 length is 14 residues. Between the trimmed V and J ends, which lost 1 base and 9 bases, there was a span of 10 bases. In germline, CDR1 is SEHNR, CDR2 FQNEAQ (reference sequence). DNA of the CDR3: TGTGCCAGCAGCTTAGTCCCAAATAGTTCACCCCTCCACTTT. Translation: CASSLVPNSSPLHF.

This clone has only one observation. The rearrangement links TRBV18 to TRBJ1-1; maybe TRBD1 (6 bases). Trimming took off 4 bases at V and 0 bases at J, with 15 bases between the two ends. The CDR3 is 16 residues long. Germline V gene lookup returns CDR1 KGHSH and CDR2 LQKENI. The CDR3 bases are TGTGCCAGCTCACGGTCGGGGGGCGGCCTGAACACTGAAGCTTTCTTT. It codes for CASSRSGGGLNTEAFF.

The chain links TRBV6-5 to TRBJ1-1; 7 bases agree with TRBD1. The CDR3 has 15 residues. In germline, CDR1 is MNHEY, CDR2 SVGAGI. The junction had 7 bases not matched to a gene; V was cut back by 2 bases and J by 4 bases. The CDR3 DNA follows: TGTGCCAGCAGTTACGCGTTCCAGGGGGGCACTGAAGCTTTCTTT. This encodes CASSYAFQGGTEAFF.

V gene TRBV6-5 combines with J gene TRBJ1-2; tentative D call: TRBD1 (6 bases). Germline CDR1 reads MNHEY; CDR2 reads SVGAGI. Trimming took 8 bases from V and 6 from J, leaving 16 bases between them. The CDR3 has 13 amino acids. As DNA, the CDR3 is TGTGCCAGCTATCCGGGGGGCGGTGATGGCTACACCTTC. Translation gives CASYPGGGDGYTF.

The CDR3 region has the DNA TGTGCCAGCAGTTACGGGCTAGCGGGGGGCGAAGATACGCAGTATTTT. This gives the protein CASSYGLAGGEDTQYF. This rearrangement joins TRBV6-2 or TRBV6-3 to TRBJ2-3, with TRBD2 identical over 11 bases. V dropped 2 bases and J dropped 5; count of bases not matched to a gene: 6. The CDR3 consists of 16 residues. Germline V gene data show CDR1 as MNHEY and CDR2 as SVGEGT.

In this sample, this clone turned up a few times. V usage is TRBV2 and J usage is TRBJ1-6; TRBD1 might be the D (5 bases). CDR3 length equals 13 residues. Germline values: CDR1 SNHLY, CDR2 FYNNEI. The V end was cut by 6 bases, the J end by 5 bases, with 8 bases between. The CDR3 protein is CASRGEDNSPLHF. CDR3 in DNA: TGTGCCAGCAGAGGGGAAGATAATTCACCCCTCCACTTT.

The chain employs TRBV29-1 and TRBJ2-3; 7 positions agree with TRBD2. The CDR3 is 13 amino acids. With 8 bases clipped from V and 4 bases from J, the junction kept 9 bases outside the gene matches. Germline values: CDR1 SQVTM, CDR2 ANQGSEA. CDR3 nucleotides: TGCAGCTCATTAGCGGGTGCCCCAGATACGCAGTATTTT. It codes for CSSLAGAPDTQYF.

CDR3 coding DNA: TGCAGCGTTGGGGCGAGTGAAGGTACCGGAAACACCATATATTTT. It encodes CSVGASEGTGNTIYF. The J gene is TRBJ1-3, the V gene TRBV29-1; no clear D gene. Deletions cut 4 bases from V and 4 bases from J, with 17 bases between. CDR3 length: 15 amino acids. Germline V gene sequence: CDR1 SQVTM, CDR2 ANQGSEA.

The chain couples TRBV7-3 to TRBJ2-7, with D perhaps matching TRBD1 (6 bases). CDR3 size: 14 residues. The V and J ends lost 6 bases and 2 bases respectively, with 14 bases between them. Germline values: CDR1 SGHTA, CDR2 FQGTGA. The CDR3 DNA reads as TGTGCCAGCAGTCTATCACAGGGTCCCTACGAGCAGTACTTC. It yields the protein CASSLSQGPYEQYF. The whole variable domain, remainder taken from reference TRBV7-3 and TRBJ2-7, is GAGVSQTPSNKVTEKGKYVELRCDPISGHTALYWYRQSLGQGPEFLIYFQGTGAADDSGLPNDRFFAVRPEGSVSTLKIQRTERGDSAVYLCASSLSQGPYEQYFGPGTRLTVT.